This T cell receptor beta chain was recovered during a study of blood T cell repertoires in COVID-19. Overall study context: Some COVID-19 samples were acute and others convalescent; all came from the United States, Italy and Spain. The cDNA or gDNA used as material had been derived from T cells, B-cell-depleted T cells, or PBMCs.

This clone was seen just once. Germline CDR1 reads LNHDA; CDR2 reads SQIVND (reference sequence). This CDR3 contains 15 residues. V was pared by 1 base and J by 1 base, with 1 base of the junction left unmatched. In the study's own analysis: Amplifying reference gene primers gave estimates of nucleated cell counts. The table came from immunoSEQ multiplex PCR; TCRdb's copy has only in-frame clones and leaves some out. V and J calls and clone size are those listed in that table; D and trimming were worked out from the DNA. The repertoire holds 110,000 or so clones, with around 77% as singletons. The sequenced sample was peripheral blood. The rearrangement joins TRBV19 to TRBJ2-7, with 10 bases fitting TRBD2. This sequence was found in a human donor in a cohort sampled during active COVID-19. The DNA for the CDR3 is TGTGCCAGTAGTATAGGGACTAGCGGTTCCTACGAGCAGTACTTC. It codes for CASSIGTSGSYEQYF.